This TCR beta chain was sequenced for a study of blood T cell repertoires in COVID-19. Study summary: T cells, B-cell-depleted T cells, or PBMCs provided the cDNA or gDNA that served as material.

In the original workflow: The assay estimated nucleated cells by amplifying reference gene primers. Produced via immunoSEQ multiplex PCR; TCRdb's table is partial and in-frame only. Clonal size and the V and J genes are those of that table, whereas D and trimming came from the DNA. The table lists 270,000 or so clones, roughly 85% of them singletons. The CDR3 length is 18 residues. V gave up 5 bases and J gave up 0 bases; unmatched junction bases: 10. Germline V gene lookup returns CDR1 SGHTA and CDR2 FQGTGA. Sequencing was performed on peripheral blood. This chain uses TRBV7-3 with TRBJ2-2; TRBD2 matches at 9 bases. The source of this sequence is a woman between 18 and 29 years old with acute or convalescent COVID-19. CDR3 in amino acids: CASSDRGGRAANTGELFF. In DNA form, the CDR3 reads TGTGCCAGCAGCGACAGAGGCGGGAGGGCCGCGAACACCGGGGAGCTGTTTTTT.